A selection of T cell receptor beta chains follows, all from one sample in a study of cytomegalovirus exposure and HLA in healthy donors. Generated by immunoSEQ multiplex PCR, the TCRdb table keeps only in-frame clones and is missing some. The sample has approximately 210,000 clones; 79% are singletons. The material sequenced was PBMCs. The receptor source for this set is a girl between 5 and 17 years old in good health and CMV-seropositive. CDR3s leave out the opening cysteine and the closing phenylalanine or tryptophan. The D gene is left open where the match is weak. Expanded clones get a size class; other rows say once, few or many, or leave the size out.

CDR3 protein | J gene | D gene | clone size | V gene | CDR3 length
SVGPGTSGGRTDTQY | TRBJ2-3 | TRBD2 | . | TRBV29-1 | 15
ASSESTGKGEQF | TRBJ2-1 | . | once | TRBV9 | 12
ASSSYFSNQPQH | TRBJ1-5 | . | . | TRBV7-2 | 12
ASRPGQGARGYT | TRBJ1-2 | TRBD1 | . | TRBV6-4 | 12
ASSIDEGYEQY | TRBJ2-7 | . | . | TRBV19 | 11
AISVRAGIGTDTQY | TRBJ2-3 | TRBD2 | . | TRBV10-3 | 14
ASGQVNQPQH | TRBJ1-5 | TRBD1 | . | TRBV9 | 10
ASSVTDSRPNEQF | TRBJ2-1 | . | . | TRBV9 | 13
ASSQDPQGGSYNEQF | TRBJ2-1 | . | . | TRBV4-3 | 15
ASSLAAGDEQF | TRBJ2-1 | . | few | TRBV7-7 | 11
AWSAQAGYGYT | TRBJ1-2 | . | . | TRBV30 | 11
ASTTSSRVQY | TRBJ2-4 | . | . | TRBV6-6 | 10
AWDHRGEIAGGGETQY | TRBJ2-5 | TRBD2 | . | TRBV30 | 16
AWSVLGGGKDTQY | TRBJ2-3 | TRBD2 | . | TRBV30 | 13
ASSPGAANEKLF | TRBJ1-4 | . | . | TRBV18 | 12
AISWGQGGNTIY | TRBJ1-3 | TRBD1 | few | TRBV10-3 | 12
ASSGSGRQPQH | TRBJ1-5 | . | once | TRBV25-1 | 11
ASSLGQGAGGYT | TRBJ1-2 | TRBD1 | . | TRBV11-2 | 12
SVELRGGGAYEQY | TRBJ2-7 | TRBD2 | . | TRBV29-1 | 13
ASSQEGGGQGRTDTQY | TRBJ2-3 | . | once | TRBV4-1 | 16
ASSLVSGGYGYT | TRBJ1-2 | TRBD1 | once | TRBV27 | 12
ASSSFTGELF | TRBJ2-2 | . | . | TRBV5-6 | 10
ASSDPGLGYNEQF | TRBJ2-1 | TRBD2 | . | TRBV5-6 | 13
ASPQPGTSANTQY | TRBJ2-3 | TRBD2 | . | TRBV2 | 13
ASSFRNTGELF | TRBJ2-2 | . | . | TRBV7-2 | 11
ASSGGVESGELF | TRBJ2-2 | . | . | TRBV6-1 | 12
ASSLTDRSSNYGYT | TRBJ1-2 | TRBD1 | . | TRBV4-1 | 14
ASSLDRGSGYEQY | TRBJ2-7 | . | . | TRBV7-2 | 13
AQAGGTNYGYT | TRBJ1-2 | . | . | TRBV23-1 | 11
ASSLSAGGNTGELF | TRBJ2-2 | TRBD2 | few | TRBV5-1 | 14
ASSLVAQTRVGELF | TRBJ2-2 | . | . | TRBV11-2 | 14
ASSLGGKEGGELF | TRBJ2-2 | . | . | TRBV5-1 | 13
ASSPGQGQVDEQF | TRBJ2-1 | TRBD1 | . | TRBV5-4 | 13
ASSQDGTGEYNEQF | TRBJ2-1 | TRBD1 | . | TRBV4-3 | 14
ASSLASGFGEAF | TRBJ1-1 | . | . | TRBV5-1 | 12
ASRGFRENTEAF | TRBJ1-1 | . | . | TRBV27 | 12
SVGIVWSSYNEQF | TRBJ2-1 | . | . | TRBV29-1 | 13
ASSVRGGRTDTQY | TRBJ2-3 | . | . | TRBV9 | 13
ASSLAASGGGETQY | TRBJ2-5 | TRBD2 | once | TRBV7-2 | 14
ASGLGSRGTDTQY | TRBJ2-3 | . | . | TRBV12-5 | 13
ASSRPTQGYTDTQY | TRBJ2-3 | TRBD1 | . | TRBV7-9 | 14
ASNRQGWRAF | TRBJ1-1 | TRBD1 | . | TRBV5-6 | 10
ALSRGFDTEAF | TRBJ1-1 | . | few | TRBV7-9 | 11
ASSQVQPGRGDTQY | TRBJ2-3 | . | . | TRBV14 | 14
ASSLEGQGHYEQY | . | . | . | TRBV7-9 | 13
ASSLPTGRGAYGYT | TRBJ1-2 | . | . | TRBV11-3 | 14
ASSKLTGGRGTEAF | TRBJ1-1 | TRBD1 | . | TRBV27 | 14
ASSQDLTAKGGELF | TRBJ2-2 | . | . | TRBV4-3 | 14
ASSQGLTASYEQY | TRBJ2-7 | . | few | TRBV4-1 | 13
ASSLAGSGGYT | TRBJ1-2 | . | . | TRBV7-6 | 11
ASSLAQVNSYNEQF | TRBJ2-1 | . | . | TRBV7-7 | 14
ASRLQGAVGYT | TRBJ1-2 | TRBD1 | . | TRBV6-5 | 11
ASSVTSSSTDTQY | TRBJ2-3 | . | . | TRBV19 | 13
ASSQVALTPGSNQPQH | TRBJ1-5 | . | . | TRBV4-3 | 16
ASSEAGGAGLTDEQY | TRBJ2-7 | . | . | TRBV6-1 | 15